Listed here are 11 T cell receptor beta chains from one sample, sequenced in a study of blood T cell repertoires in COVID-19. TCRdb keeps only in-frame clones here, not all; method: immunoSEQ multiplex PCR. The repertoire holds under 300,000 clones, with around 90% as singletons. The specimen sequenced was peripheral blood. These receptors all come from a woman aged 25-40 years with acute or convalescent COVID-19.

The gene calls are TRBV2 and TRBJ2-2; 11 bases map to TRBD2. Germline V CDR1 and CDR2: SNHLY, FYNNEI. This CDR3 has 15 amino acids. V gave up 5 bases and J gave up 6 bases; unmatched junction bases: 5. CDR3 region: CASSPLAGVPGELFF. CDR3 coding DNA: TGTGCCAGCAGTCCACTAGCGGGAGTTCCCGGGGAGCTGTTTTTT.

The chain recombines TRBV5-5 with TRBJ1-2, with D unresolved. With 0 bases removed from V and 3 bases from J, the gap between germline ends came to 15 bases. This CDR3 region has 16 residues. Germline CDR1 is SGHKS and CDR2 is YYEKEE (reference sequence). DNA of the CDR3: TGTGCCAGCAGCTTGGCCCACGCGGGGATGGACTATGGCTACACCTTC. Translation gives CASSLAHAGMDYGYTF. Using reference TRBV5-5 and TRBJ1-2 for the parts outside the CDR3, the full variable domain is DAGVTQSPTHLIKTRGQQVTLRCSPISGHKSVSWYQQVLGQGPQFIFQYYEKEERGRGNFPDRFSARQFPNYSSELNVNALLLGDSALYLCASSLAHAGMDYGYTFGSGTRLTVV.

The chain is built from TRBV19 and TRBJ1-1; a weak D match, TRBD1 (5 bases). Germline CDR1 reads LNHDA; CDR2 reads SQIVND (reference sequence). Trimming left V 3 bases short and J 1 base short, with 6 bases between. The CDR3 totals 13 residues. The CDR3 sequence: CASSMTENTEAFF. The CDR3 DNA reads TGTGCCAGTAGTATGACAGAGAACACTGAAGCTTTCTTT.

This clone came up once. The chain's CDR3 is CASSVLDRLTDTQYF. CDR3 DNA: TGTGCCAGCAGCGTGCTGGACAGACTCACAGATACGCAGTATTTT. The chain couples TRBV9 to TRBJ2-3; a weak D match, TRBD1 (6 bases). This CDR3 has 15 residues. From germline, CDR1 is SGDLS and CDR2 YYNGEE. V shed 2 bases and J shed 2 bases, with 12 bases lying between them.

The gene calls are TRBV14 and TRBJ1-2; D call uncertain. The CDR3 loop spans 17 amino acids. Germline values: CDR1 SGHDN, CDR2 FVKESK. The V end lost 0 bases, the J end lost 3 bases, and 17 bases lay between the germline ends. CDR3 nucleotides: TGTGCCAGCAGCCAAGAAATTGCCGTTGCAGGCTACTATGGCTACACCTTC. It codes for CASSQEIAVAGYYGYTF.

The chain uses TRBV7-9 and TRBJ2-1, with TRBD2 matching over 8 bases. Germline CDR1 and CDR2: SEHNR and FQNEAQ (reference sequence). V gave up 2 bases and J gave up 4 bases; unmatched junction bases: 10. CDR3 length: 17 amino acids. The CDR3 sequence is CASSLRSERELYNEQFF. The DNA of the CDR3 is TGTGCCAGCAGCTTAAGGTCTGAGCGGGAGTTATACAATGAGCAGTTCTTC.

The CDR3 reads CARSLAAGQGFTQETQYF. CDR3 nucleotide sequence: TGTGCCAGAAGCTTGGCAGCAGGGCAGGGATTTACCCAAGAGACCCAGTACTTC. V usage is TRBV5-3 and J usage is TRBJ2-5, with D possibly TRBD1 on 5 matching bases. TRBV5-3 is an open reading frame whose function is uncertain. V gave up 0 bases and J gave up 1 base, with 19 bases separating them. CDR3 length equals 18 residues.

This sequence joins TRBV6-5 and TRBJ1-6; 8 bases line up with TRBD1. The CDR3 totals 15 residues. V gave up 6 bases and J gave up 7 bases; unmatched junction bases: 8. Germline V CDR1 and CDR2: MNHEY, SVGAGI. The DNA for the CDR3 is TGTGCCAGCAGGCCCGCAGGGGGCGGAAATTCACCCCTCCACTTT. Its protein is CASRPAGGGNSPLHF.

This chain uses TRBV30 with TRBJ1-2; D is undetermined. The germline V gene has CDR1 GTSNPN and CDR2 SVGIG (reference sequence). With 5 bases removed from V and 4 bases from J, the gap between germline ends came to 14 bases. The CDR3 totals 13 residues. The CDR3 is CAWSAGNTYGYTF. The CDR3 bases are TGTGCCTGGTCGGCGGGGAATACCTATGGCTACACCTTC.

This chain links TRBV7-9 with TRBJ2-7, with D hard to call. This CDR3 comprises 14 residues. V lost 5 bases to trimming and J lost 3 bases, with 14 bases between them. Germline V CDR1 and CDR2: SEHNR, FQNEAQ (reference sequence). This CDR3 is CASSPRGNLYEQYF. As DNA, the CDR3 is TGTGCCAGCAGCCCCAGAGGAAACCTCTACGAGCAGTACTTC. Together with reference TRBV7-9 and TRBJ2-7, the CDR3 gives the full variable domain: DTGVSQNPRHKITKRGQNVTFRCDPISEHNRLYWYRQTLGQGPEFLTYFQNEAQLEKSRLLSDRFSAERPKGSFSTLEIQRTEQGDSAMYLCASSPRGNLYEQYFGPGTRLTVT.

V usage is TRBV6-5 and J usage is TRBJ2-5; the D gene is possibly TRBD1 (6 bases). CDR3 size: 15 residues. Trimming shortened V by 2 bases and J by 1 base, and 11 bases separated the two germline ends. Germline V gene sequence: CDR1 MNHEY, CDR2 SVGAGI. This chain's CDR3 is CASSYGLGGQETQYF. In nucleotides, the CDR3 is TGTGCCAGCAGTTACGGCTTAGGGGGCCAAGAGACCCAGTACTTC.